This T cell receptor (beta chain) is from a study of blood T cells in healthy people across ages. Study observations and caveats: Because donor CMV status was unknown, expanded clonotype changes were possibly confounded. TCR beta diversity tracked closely with naive T cell percentage.

A second PCR, run for roughly 7 to 12 cycles, used a sample-barcoded 5' primer plus a J-beta primer mix. In TCRdb, the 5' RACE reads were re-called with MiXCR into one record per CDR3 protein. The sample lists around 800,000 distinct CDR3 sequences, under 45% seen once, with around 21% in the top ten. At least ten counts were recorded for this clonotype. Antigen specificity is unknown. Germline V gives CDR1 SQVTM, CDR2 ANQGSEA. The CDR3 has 11 residues. Trimming removed 5 bases at V and 8 bases at J, with 12 bases between. The sequenced sample was blood. The sequence was obtained from a man aged 55 to 70 in good health. The chain uses TRBV29-1 and TRBJ1-2; D is unclear. CDR3: CSVPEGGGYTF. In DNA, the CDR3 is TGCAGCGTTCCGGAGGGAGGAGGCTACACCTTC.